The TCR beta chain under discussion was sequenced for a study of T cells in Graves' hyperthyroidism and ophthalmopathy. Amplified regions were TCR beta CDR3 sequences from RNA transcripts. TCR CDR3 underwent first-round RT-PCR with the HTBI primer set. Each CDR3 protein gets one entry after TCRdb re-called the multiplex PCR reads with MiXCR. This sample yields 600,000 to 900,000 distinct CDR3 sequences, of which about a sixth are seen a single time; approximately 8.4% belongs to the top ten. Each patient was aged 18 to 65 and had newly diagnosed hyperthyroidism of under 2 months' duration. Every diagnosis used clinical symptoms, serum thyroxine and TRAb, thyroid ultrasound and orbital computed tomography. This clonotype was counted ten times or more. Trimming took 2 bases from V and 9 from J; bases not matched to a gene: 3. The CDR3 length is 12 residues. Germline V gene lookup returns CDR1 SGHTA and CDR2 FQGNSA.

The rearrangement joins TRBV7-2 to TRBJ2-7, with 8 bases that match TRBD2. Sequencing input: blood. The sequence came from a man between 18 and 29 years old with Graves' hyperthyroidism. CDR3 nucleotides: TGTGCCAGCAGCTTAAACGGGAGGGTGCAGTACTTC. This encodes CASSLNGRVQYF.